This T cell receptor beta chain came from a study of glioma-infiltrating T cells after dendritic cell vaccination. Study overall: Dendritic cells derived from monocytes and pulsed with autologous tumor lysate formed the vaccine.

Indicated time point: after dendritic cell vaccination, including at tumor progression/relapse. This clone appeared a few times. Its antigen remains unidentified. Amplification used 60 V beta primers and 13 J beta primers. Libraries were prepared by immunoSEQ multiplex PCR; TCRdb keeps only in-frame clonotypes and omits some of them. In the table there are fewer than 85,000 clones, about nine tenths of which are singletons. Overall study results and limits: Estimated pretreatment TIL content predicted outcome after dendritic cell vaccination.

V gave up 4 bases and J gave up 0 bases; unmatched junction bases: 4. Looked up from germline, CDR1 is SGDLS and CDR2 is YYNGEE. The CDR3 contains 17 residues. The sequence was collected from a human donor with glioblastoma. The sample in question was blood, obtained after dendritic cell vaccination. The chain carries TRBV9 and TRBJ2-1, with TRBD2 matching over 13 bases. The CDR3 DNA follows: TGTGCCAGCAGCCTGGGACTAGCGGGGACCTCCTACAATGAGCAGTTCTTC. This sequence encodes CASSLGLAGTSYNEQFF.